The 20 T cell receptor beta chains below were found in one sample sequenced in a study of cytomegalovirus exposure and HLA in healthy donors. With 60 Vbeta and 13 Jbeta primers, the PCR was carried out. Measured with immunoSEQ multiplex PCR; TCRdb has only the in-frame clones, and not every one. The table records 150,000 to 180,000 clones, 80% of them present only once. Sequenced material: PBMCs. These receptors were taken from a man younger than 45 in good health and CMV-seropositive.

The chain recombines TRBV6-1 with TRBJ2-3; TRBD2 matches at 12 bases. V lost 6 bases and J lost 4; bases outside the gene matches: 5. Germline V lookup: CDR1 MNHNS, CDR2 SASEGT. The CDR3 is 15 amino acids. The CDR3 loop reads CASSWTSGTADTQYF. The CDR3 DNA reads as TGTGCCAGCAGCTGGACTAGCGGGACTGCAGATACGCAGTATTTT.

The chain uses TRBV4-1 and TRBJ2-7; D call uncertain. V dropped 4 bases and J dropped 6 bases, with 25 bases sitting between them. This CDR3 comprises 17 residues. In germline, CDR1 is MGHRA, CDR2 YSYEKL. This CDR3 reads CASSPRITPAPVREQYF. CDR3 in DNA: TGCGCCAGCAGCCCCCGAATAACCCCCGCCCCAGTCCGCGAGCAGTACTTC.

This clone was picked up one time. The genes are TRBV28 and TRBJ2-5; 9 bases agree with TRBD1. Germline-derived CDR1 and CDR2 are MDHEN and SYDVKM. V was clipped by 6 bases and J by 4 bases; unmatched bases: 9. This CDR3 has 15 residues. The CDR3 DNA is TGTGCCAGCAGCCCCGCCGGACAGGGGCGAGAGACCCAGTACTTC. This translates into CASSPAGQGRETQYF.

In DNA form, the CDR3 reads TGTGCCAGCAGCCCGAACAGGAGCAATCAGCCCCAGCATTTT. As protein: CASSPNRSNQPQHF. The chain recombines TRBV6-6 with TRBJ1-5; tentatively, D is TRBD1 (5 bases). Trimming removed 6 bases at V and 1 base at J, with 10 bases between. The CDR3 spans 14 residues. CDR1 is MNHNY, CDR2 SVGAGI, per germline (reference sequence).

This sequence joins TRBV25-1 and TRBJ2-1; D may be TRBD2 (6 bases). Deletions cut 8 bases from V and 4 bases from J, with 15 bases between. Germline V gene lookup returns CDR1 MGHDK and CDR2 SYGVNS. The CDR3 spans 14 residues. Here the CDR3 reads CASVGDLGYNEQFF. CDR3 coding DNA: TGTGCCAGCGTGGGGGACTTAGGTTACAATGAGCAGTTCTTC. Full variable domain (rest looked up from reference TRBV25-1 and TRBJ2-1): EADIYQTPRYLVIGTGKKITLECSQTMGHDKMYWYQQDPGMELHLIHYSYGVNSTEKGDLSSESTVSRIRTEHFPLTLESARPSHTSQYLCASVGDLGYNEQFFGPGTRLTVL.

The gene calls are TRBV10-3 and TRBJ1-2; 11 nucleotides line up with TRBD1. Trimming cost V 8 bases and J 6 bases; bases outside gene matches: 2. The CDR3 totals 12 residues. CDR1 ENHRY and CDR2 SYGVKD come from the germline V gene. The CDR3 DNA reads as TGTGCCATCCGGGACAGGGGGGATGGCTACACCTTC. This sequence encodes CAIRDRGDGYTF.

The genes are TRBV29-1 and TRBJ2-4; TRBD2 aligns across 11 bases. V dropped 1 base and J dropped 6; count of bases not matched to a gene: 5. The CDR3 length is 15 residues. Germline CDR1 SQVTM, CDR2 ANQGSEA. This CDR3 is CSVEGVAGGRNIQYF. The CDR3 DNA follows: TGCAGCGTTGAAGGGGTAGCGGGAGGGAGAAACATTCAGTACTTC. Full variable domain (missing parts from reference TRBV29-1 and TRBJ2-4): SAVISQKPSRDICQRGTSLTIQCQVDSQVTMMFWYRQQPGQSLTLIATANQGSEATYESGFVIDKFPISRPNLTFSTLTVSNMSPEDSSIYLCSVEGVAGGRNIQYFGAGTRLSVL.

This chain uses TRBV5-1 with TRBJ1-4; 9 bases align to TRBD1. This CDR3 spans 17 amino acids. V shed 4 bases, J shed 4 bases, and the junction held 11 bases outside the gene matches. Germline lookup yields CDR1 SGHRS and CDR2 YFSETQ. CDR3 sequence reads: CASSPGQGISLNEKLFF. The CDR3 DNA sequence: TGCGCCAGCAGCCCGGGACAGGGAATATCCCTTAATGAAAAACTGTTTTTT.

The CDR3, as DNA: TGCAGCGTTGCGCAGGTTCAGGGAGAGCAGTACTTC. Its translation is CSVAQVQGEQYF. J is TRBJ2-7 and V is TRBV29-1; D may be TRBD1 (5 bases). The CDR3 has 12 residues. With 4 bases removed from V and 7 bases from J, the gap between germline ends came to 14 bases. Per germline, CDR1 SQVTM and CDR2 ANQGSEA.

This clone was counted once. The chain joins TRBV9 to TRBJ2-1, with TRBD2 matching 9 bases. Trimming cost V 0 bases and J 8 bases; bases outside gene matches: 9. Germline V lookup: CDR1 SGDLS, CDR2 YYNGEE. The CDR3 extends over 16 amino acids. DNA for the CDR3: TGTGCCAGCAGCGTAGGTCGCGGGAGGGCCGCGTATGAGCAGTTCTTC. Translating it yields CASSVGRGRAAYEQFF.

The rearrangement links TRBV7-9 to TRBJ1-5, with D possibly matching TRBD1 (6 bases). The ends were cut back, 8 bases at V and 9 bases at J, with 17 bases in the middle. Germline V gene data show CDR1 as SEHNR and CDR2 as FQNEAQ (reference sequence). This CDR3 region has 13 residues. The CDR3 sequence is CASRRGADRPQHF. For the CDR3, the DNA is TGTGCCAGCCGACGGGGGGCTGATCGGCCCCAGCATTTT.

V and J are TRBV9 and TRBJ1-3; 10 bases fit TRBD1. Germline V CDR1 and CDR2: SGDLS, YYNGEE. The CDR3 spans 15 residues. After removal of 3 bases from V and 2 bases from J, the junction contained 2 bases not matched to a gene. The CDR3 DNA is TGTGCCAGCAGCGCAGGGACAGGGGCTGGAAACACCATATATTTT. Translation: CASSAGTGAGNTIYF.

This sequence joins TRBV5-1 and TRBJ2-7, with TRBD1 matching over 7 bases. V dropped 5 bases and J dropped 0; count of bases not matched to a gene: 8. CDR1 and CDR2 (germline): SGHRS, YFSETQ. The length of the CDR3 is 15 residues. The CDR3 is CASRRTGTASYEQYF. The CDR3 DNA is TGCGCCAGCAGAAGGACCGGGACAGCCTCCTACGAGCAGTACTTC.

The rearrangement uses TRBV5-4 and TRBJ2-3; 12 bases line up with TRBD1. V shed 4 bases, J shed 1 base, and the junction held 4 bases outside the gene matches. The germline V gene encodes CDR1 SGHNT and CDR2 YYREEE (reference sequence). The CDR3 sequence is 16 residues long. The CDR3 reads CASSRGQGARTDTQYF. In nucleotides, the CDR3 is TGTGCCAGCAGCAGGGGACAGGGGGCTCGCACAGATACGCAGTATTTT.

This chain joins TRBV2 and TRBJ2-3; 9 bases are shared with TRBD2. From germline, CDR1 is SNHLY and CDR2 FYNNEI. The CDR3 contains 15 residues. With V trimmed by 2 bases and J by 6 bases, 6 bases remained unmatched. CDR3 nucleotide sequence: TGTGCCAGCAGTGAAAGCCTAGCGGGGACGGATACGCAGTATTTT. Its translation: CASSESLAGTDTQYF.

V and J are TRBV19 and TRBJ1-5; no reliable D call. The CDR3 runs 15 residues. Trimming removed 3 bases from V and 2 bases from J, with 11 bases in between. In germline, CDR1 is LNHDA, CDR2 SQIVND (reference sequence). This chain's CDR3 is CASSMEGTGNQPQHF. The CDR3 region has the DNA TGTGCCAGTAGTATGGAGGGCACCGGCAATCAGCCCCAGCATTTT.

The chain has TRBV7-8 and TRBJ2-7; 7 bases align to TRBD1. Germline CDR1 is SGHVS and CDR2 is FQNEAQ. The V segment lost 4 bases and the J segment 6 bases; nucleotides outside the gene matches: 0. This CDR3 comprises 11 residues. CDR3 coding DNA: TGTGCCAGCAGCTCAGGGGGCGAGCAGTACTTC. It specifies CASSSGGEQYF. The variable domain in full, completed from reference TRBV7-8 and TRBJ2-7, reads GAGVSQSPRYKVAKRGQDVALRCDPISGHVSLFWYQQALGQGPEFLTYFQNEAQLDKSGLPSDRFFAERPEGSVSTLKIQRTQQEDSAVYLCASSSGGEQYFGPGTRLTVT.

The CDR3 is CASSPGTHYEQYF. The CDR3 nucleotides are TGTGCCAGCAGCCCCGGGACACACTACGAGCAGTACTTC. The chain employs TRBV6-5 and TRBJ2-7, with D possibly being TRBD1 (6 bases). CDR1 is MNHEY, CDR2 SVGAGI, per germline. Between the trimmed V and J ends, which lost 6 bases and 3 bases, there was a span of 12 bases. The CDR3 has 13 residues.

The chain carries TRBV9 and TRBJ2-3; TRBD1 matches at 7 bases. Germline lookup yields CDR1 SGDLS and CDR2 YYNGEE. The CDR3 has 13 amino acids. The V segment lost 7 bases and the J segment 5 bases; nucleotides outside the gene matches: 7. The CDR3: CASSRYRGDTQYF. The CDR3 DNA sequence: TGTGCCAGCTCGCGCTACAGGGGAGATACGCAGTATTTT.

V usage is TRBV2 and J usage is TRBJ1-1, with TRBD1 as a possible D gene (5 bases). The ends were cut back, 2 bases at V and 4 bases at J, with 14 bases in the middle. Germline loops: CDR1 SNHLY, CDR2 FYNNEI. The CDR3 length is 15 residues. The CDR3 is CASSELQGGVTEAFF. The CDR3 DNA reads TGTGCCAGCAGTGAACTGCAGGGTGGGGTCACTGAAGCTTTCTTT.